These 9 T cell receptor beta chains originate from one sample sequenced in a study of siplizumab effects on memory and regulatory T cells. Generated by immunoSEQ multiplex PCR, the TCRdb table keeps only in-frame clones and is missing some. The table includes over 65,000 clones, 93% detected once. Source material: CD8+ T cells sorted from blood. These receptors were collected from a human donor in good health.

J is TRBJ1-6 and V is TRBV4-1, with D uncertain. The V gene's germline CDR1 is MGHRA and CDR2 YSYEKL. With 1 base removed from V and 7 bases from J, the gap between germline ends came to 5 bases. This CDR3 has 13 residues. For the CDR3, the DNA is TGCGCCAGCAGCCAAGGTCAAAATTCACCCCTCCACTTT. Translating it yields CASSQGQNSPLHF.

V and J are TRBV4-1 and TRBJ1-2, with D uncertain. The CDR3 has 13 residues. The germline gives CDR1 MGHRA, CDR2 YSYEKL. Trimming left V 4 bases short and J 4 bases short, with 10 bases between. In DNA, the CDR3 is TGCGCCAGCAGCCCGGTGGACGGCTATGGCTACACCTTC. Translating gives CASSPVDGYGYTF.

With regard to this clone: The sample has other DNA sequences that encode this CDR3 too. V usage is TRBV6-5 and J usage is TRBJ2-5, with TRBD2 matching 7 bases. The CDR3 consists of 14 residues. The ends lost 0 bases at V and 3 bases at J; junction bases unmatched: 1. From germline, CDR1 is MNHEY and CDR2 SVGAGI. The CDR3 spells CASSYSSGEETQYF. DNA of the CDR3: TGTGCCAGCAGTTACTCGAGCGGGGAAGAGACCCAGTACTTC.

The chain is built from TRBV5-6 and TRBJ2-3; 14 nucleotides agree with TRBD2. J gave up 5 bases and V 3 bases, and 5 bases lay outside the gene matches. CDR1 is SGHDT, CDR2 YYEEEE, per germline. There are 16 residues in the CDR3. The CDR3 DNA follows: TGTGCCAGCAGCTGGGGACTAGCGGGGGTTGGAGATACGCAGTATTTT. Its protein is CASSWGLAGVGDTQYF.

This clone was observed a single time. J is TRBJ2-7 and V is TRBV6-5, with a tentative D call TRBD2 (6 bases). The V end lost 0 bases, the J end lost 0 bases, and 12 bases lay between the germline ends. The CDR3 contains 16 residues. Germline V gene lookup returns CDR1 MNHEY and CDR2 SVGAGI. The CDR3 coding sequence is TGTGCCAGCAGTTACTCCCGCGGGACCCTCTCCTACGAGCAGTACTTC. This sequence encodes CASSYSRGTLSYEQYF.

This clone was counted only a few times. The V and J genes are TRBV10-1 and TRBJ2-1; D is tentatively TRBD1 or TRBD2 (5 bases each). Germline V gives CDR1 WNHNN, CDR2 SYGVQD (reference sequence). V lost 5 bases, J lost 0 bases, and 11 bases lay in between. This CDR3 is 15 amino acids long. The CDR3 spells CASSRDLSSYNEQFF. In DNA form, the CDR3 reads TGCGCCAGCAGTCGGGACCTTAGCTCCTACAATGAGCAGTTCTTC.

The genes are TRBV7-9 and TRBJ1-1; D uncertain. In germline, CDR1 is SEHNR, CDR2 FQNEAQ (reference sequence). This CDR3 has 11 residues. The V end was cut by 1 base, the J end by 6 bases, with 3 bases between. Here the CDR3 DNA reads TGTGCCAGCAGCTTAGTTGCTGAAGCTTTCTTT. Amino acids: CASSLVAEAFF.

The chain employs TRBV7-6 and TRBJ2-1; tentatively, D is TRBD1 or TRBD2 (5 bases each). The CDR3 extends over 12 amino acids. Germline assignment: CDR1 SGHVS and CDR2 FNYEAQ. CDR3 DNA sequence: TGTGTCAGTGGGGGAGCCTACAATGAGCAGTTCTTC. Its translation is CVSGGAYNEQFF.

The rearrangement uses TRBV7-3 and TRBJ1-2; tentative D call: TRBD1 (5 bases). The germline V gene encodes CDR1 SGHTA and CDR2 FQGTGA. Trimming took 0 bases from V and 4 from J, leaving 18 bases between them. The CDR3 loop spans 17 amino acids. CDR3 sequence reads: CASSLTLGHTSAYGYTF. The CDR3 DNA sequence: TGTGCCAGCAGCTTAACGCTTGGACACACCTCCGCCTATGGCTACACCTTC.